Each of the 27 T cell receptor beta chains below was sequenced from the same sample in a study of shared clonotypes between healthy human individuals. TCRdb's table, derived via immunoSEQ multiplex PCR, lists solely in-frame clones and lacks some. The table has a few million clones, 85% to 95% seen once. Sequencing was performed on naive CD4+ T cells from PBMCs. The subset is: CD45RA+ positively selected. All receptors come from a young man in good health. Some clones in this sample may be carry-over from other donors' samples.

This clone was picked up one time. V gene TRBV6-1 combines with J gene TRBJ1-1, with TRBD1 as a possible D gene (6 bases). V was cut by 3 bases and J by 3 bases, with 14 bases left in between. The CDR3 is made up of 15 amino acids. The germline V gene encodes CDR1 MNHNS and CDR2 SASEGT. CDR3 region: CASSEISGGYTEAFF. The CDR3 DNA reads TGTGCCAGCAGTGAGATAAGCGGGGGCTACACTGAAGCTTTCTTT.

V gene TRBV28 combines with J gene TRBJ1-2; no reliable D call. The length of the CDR3 is 14 residues. CDR1 and CDR2 from the germline V gene are MDHEN and SYDVKM. Trimming pared 6 bases from V and 0 bases from J, leaving 11 bases between. The CDR3 spells CASRGSLSNYGYTF. The CDR3 DNA reads TGTGCCAGCAGGGGGTCTTTGTCTAACTATGGCTACACCTTC.

The J gene is TRBJ2-5, the V gene TRBV12-5; 7 bases fit TRBD2. The CDR3 consists of 13 residues. V shed 6 bases, J shed 3 bases, and the junction held 4 bases outside the gene matches. Germline V lookup: CDR1 LGHNT, CDR2 FRNRAP. CDR3 in amino acids: CASGARGEETQYF. The CDR3 DNA sequence: TGTGCTAGTGGGGCCCGGGGGGAAGAGACCCAGTACTTC.

The CDR3 reads CASSLTTGHSNQPQHF. CDR3 DNA sequence: TGTGCCAGCAGCTTGACGACAGGCCATAGCAATCAGCCCCAGCATTTT. The genes are TRBV5-6 and TRBJ1-5, with D perhaps TRBD1 (6 bases). CDR1 is SGHDT and CDR2 is YYEEEE in the germline V gene. V lost 1 base, J lost 0 bases, and 11 bases lay in between. This CDR3 is built from 16 residues.

This clone was detected only once. The same CDR3 can be traced to other DNA sequences in this sample. The rearrangement joins TRBV25-1 to TRBJ2-7, with D uncertain. This CDR3 is 11 amino acids long. The germline V gene encodes CDR1 MGHDK and CDR2 SYGVNS. The V end was cut by 4 bases, the J end by 3 bases, with 4 bases between. The CDR3 bases are TGTGCCAGCAGTGGGTACTACGAGCAGTACTTC. Translated, it gives CASSGYYEQYF.

The chain employs TRBV25-1 and TRBJ2-7; TRBD1 agrees at 7 bases. Germline V gives CDR1 MGHDK, CDR2 SYGVNS. The CDR3 runs to 13 residues. Trimming took 6 bases from V and 0 from J; bases not matched to a gene: 2. CDR3 DNA sequence: TGTGCCAGCAGGAGGGACAGCTCCTACGAGCAGTACTTC. It is translated as CASRRDSSYEQYF.

The V gene is TRBV28, the J gene TRBJ1-1; TRBD1 matches 7 bases. The CDR3 has 18 amino acids. The V and J ends lost 4 bases and 4 bases, in that order; junction bases with no gene match: 18. Germline CDR1 reads MDHEN; CDR2 reads SYDVKM. The CDR3 region has the DNA TGTGCCAGCAGTTCCCCCCGGCAGGGGGTTTACGGATTCACTGAAGCTTTCTTT. It is translated as CASSSPRQGVYGFTEAFF.

This chain uses TRBV5-1 with TRBJ2-7, with 11 nucleotides matching TRBD2. The germline gives CDR1 SGHRS, CDR2 YFSETQ. With 5 bases clipped from V and 2 bases from J, the junction kept 9 bases outside the gene matches. The CDR3 covers 16 residues. The CDR3 DNA sequence: TGCGCCAGCAGTACAACACCGGGACTAGCGGCCTACGAGCAGTACTTC. Protein: CASSTTPGLAAYEQYF.

Remarks on this clone: The same CDR3 can be traced to other DNA sequences in this sample. The chain has TRBV30 and TRBJ2-7; possibly TRBD2 for D (6 bases). Germline-derived CDR1 and CDR2 are GTSNPN and SVGIG (reference sequence). Trimming removed 2 bases at V and 4 bases at J, with 12 bases between. The CDR3 sequence is 13 residues long. Here the CDR3 reads CAWSRTGGYEQYF. CDR3 bases: TGTGCCTGGAGTCGGACCGGAGGGTACGAGCAGTACTTC.

This chain links TRBV7-9 with TRBJ2-7; D is perhaps TRBD1 or TRBD2 (7 bases each). The length of the CDR3 is 17 residues. Deletions cut 3 bases from V and 3 bases from J, with 21 bases between. Looked up from germline, CDR1 is SEHNR and CDR2 is FQNEAQ (reference sequence). The CDR3 DNA follows: TGTGCCAGCAGCTTTATTCCAGGGGGGGACAGTCACTACGAGCAGTACTTC. This encodes CASSFIPGGDSHYEQYF.

This chain uses TRBV7-9 with TRBJ1-2, with a possible D match to TRBD1 (5 bases). The CDR3 extends over 13 amino acids. Per germline, CDR1 SEHNR and CDR2 FQNEAQ (reference sequence). Trimming took off 4 bases at V and 3 bases at J, with 9 bases between the two ends. The DNA of the CDR3 is TGTGCCAGCAGCTGGGGACCCTACTATGGCTACACCTTC. Amino acids: CASSWGPYYGYTF.

Remarks on this clone: Other DNA sequences within the sample encode an identical CDR3. The chain combines TRBV28 with TRBJ1-4; 8 nucleotides align to TRBD1. The junction had 4 bases not matched to a gene; V was cut back by 5 bases and J by 5 bases. The CDR3 totals 14 residues. From germline, CDR1 is MDHEN and CDR2 SYDVKM. CDR3 residues: CASSTRQGNEKLFF. The CDR3 DNA reads as TGTGCCAGCAGTACCAGACAGGGGAATGAAAAACTGTTTTTT. The complete variable domain, with remaining parts taken from reference TRBV28 and TRBJ1-4, reads DVKVTQSSRYLVKRTGEKVFLECVQDMDHENMFWYRQDPGLGLRLIYFSYDVKMKEKGDIPEGYSVSREKKERFSLILESASTNQTSMYLCASSTRQGNEKLFFGSGTQLSVL.

The chain carries TRBV25-1 and TRBJ1-5; D is perhaps TRBD1 (5 bases). V was trimmed by 6 bases and J by 7 bases, leaving 22 bases between them. The CDR3 is made up of 16 amino acids. CDR1 and CDR2 from the germline V gene are MGHDK and SYGVNS. The CDR3 region is CASSLEEQVLTQPQHF. The CDR3 region has the DNA TGTGCCAGCAGCCTAGAAGAACAGGTGCTAACGCAGCCCCAGCATTTT. Using reference TRBV25-1 and TRBJ1-5 for the parts outside the CDR3, the full variable domain is EADIYQTPRYLVIGTGKKITLECSQTMGHDKMYWYQQDPGMELHLIHYSYGVNSTEKGDLSSESTVSRIRTEHFPLTLESARPSHTSQYLCASSLEEQVLTQPQHFGDGTRLSIL.

About this clone: The junction departs from germline at one end; a sequencing error may be responsible. The chain is built from TRBV7-3 and TRBJ2-2; possibly TRBD1 for D (6 bases). Germline V lookup: CDR1 SGHTA, CDR2 FQGTGA. The CDR3 is made up of 16 amino acids. CDR3 residues: CASSPPPGAKTGELFF. The DNA of the CDR3 is TGTGCCAGCAGCCCACCCCCAGGGGCGAAGACCGGGGAGCTGTTTTTT.

The chain uses TRBV4-1 and TRBJ2-2; 7 positions match TRBD1. V lost 0 bases, J lost 4 bases, and 23 bases stayed unmatched. Germline V CDR1 and CDR2: MGHRA, YSYEKL. This CDR3 has 22 residues. The CDR3, as DNA: TGCGCCAGCAGCCAAGATCGCCTGGGACAGAGATTTACTCACCGATCCACCGGGGAGCTGTTTTTT. This translates into CASSQDRLGQRFTHRSTGELFF.

The chain couples TRBV19 to TRBJ2-7; TRBD2 matches 8 bases. The V segment lost 7 bases and the J segment 5 bases; nucleotides outside the gene matches: 16. The V gene's germline CDR1 is LNHDA and CDR2 SQIVND (reference sequence). This CDR3 is 16 amino acids long. The CDR3 DNA follows: TGTGCCAGTACCCTCAGACCGGGACTAGGTAGCAACGAGCAGTACTTC. Its protein is CASTLRPGLGSNEQYF. Full variable domain (missing parts from reference TRBV19 and TRBJ2-7): DGGITQSPKYLFRKEGQNVTLSCEQNLNHDAMYWYRQDPGQGLRLIYYSQIVNDFQKGDIAEGYSVSREKKESFPLTVTSAQKNPTAFYLCASTLRPGLGSNEQYFGPGTRLTVT.

The V gene is TRBV7-7, the J gene TRBJ2-1; 9 nucleotides line up with TRBD2. V shed 5 bases, J shed 9 bases, and the junction held 8 bases outside the gene matches. Germline CDR1 is SSHAT and CDR2 is FNYEAQ (reference sequence). CDR3 size: 14 residues. Written as DNA, the CDR3 is TGTGCCAGCAGCCCCACGGGGCGGGGGGGTGAGCAGTTCTTC. Protein: CASSPTGRGGEQFF.

This chain links TRBV6-1 with TRBJ1-4; no clear D gene. This CDR3 contains 16 residues. V lost 0 bases to trimming and J lost 7 bases, with 15 bases between them. Germline CDR1 is MNHNS and CDR2 is SASEGT. The CDR3, as DNA: TGTGCCAGCAGTGAAGCGCTCGGAAGGTACGGTGAAAAACTGTTTTTT. The encoded protein is CASSEALGRYGEKLFF.

J is TRBJ2-2 and V is TRBV7-9, with 14 bases identical to TRBD2. The CDR3 runs 19 residues. Germline values: CDR1 SEHNR, CDR2 FQNEAQ (reference sequence). V dropped 1 base and J dropped 4; count of bases not matched to a gene: 8. The CDR3 protein is CASSLVTSGRALGTGELFF. The CDR3 nucleotides are TGTGCCAGCAGCTTAGTGACTAGCGGGAGGGCGCTGGGCACCGGGGAGCTGTTTTTT.

The chain combines TRBV11-3 with TRBJ2-1; D is possibly TRBD1 (5 bases). Between the trimmed V and J ends, which lost 2 bases and 9 bases, there was a span of 8 bases. Germline CDR1 SGHNT, CDR2 YENEEA. The CDR3 extends over 12 amino acids. CDR3 DNA sequence: TGTGCCAGCAGCTTAAGGGGCGGTGAGCAGTTCTTC. Residues: CASSLRGGEQFF. The entire variable domain, with the rest obtained from reference TRBV11-3 and TRBJ2-1, is as follows: EAGVVQSPRYKIIEKKQPVAFWCNPISGHNTLYWYLQNLGQGPELLIRYENEEAVDDSQLPKDRFSAERLKGVDSTLKIQPAELGDSAVYLCASSLRGGEQFFGPGTRLTVL.

The rearrangement joins TRBV7-9 to TRBJ2-7, with 7 nucleotides matching TRBD1. Germline V gene sequence: CDR1 SEHNR, CDR2 FQNEAQ (reference sequence). This CDR3 is built from 14 residues. J lost 0 bases, V lost 5 bases, and 4 bases had no gene match. For the CDR3, the DNA is TGTGCCAGCAGCCGCGACAGGGACTCCTACGAGCAGTACTTC. Protein product: CASSRDRDSYEQYF.

The chain has TRBV4-1 and TRBJ1-5; TRBD1 might be the D (5 bases). V was trimmed by 0 bases and J by 5 bases, leaving 11 bases between them. The CDR3 is 15 amino acids. Germline loops: CDR1 MGHRA, CDR2 YSYEKL. CDR3 sequence reads: CASSQDGASYQPQHF. The CDR3 bases are TGCGCCAGCAGCCAAGATGGGGCGAGCTATCAGCCCCAGCATTTT.

The chain has TRBV28 and TRBJ1-3, with 7 bases that match TRBD1. CDR3 length: 15 amino acids. J gave up 3 bases and V 7 bases, and 9 bases lay outside the gene matches. The germline gives CDR1 MDHEN, CDR2 SYDVKM. CDR3 DNA sequence: TGTGCCAGCAACTCCTTGGGACAGCGTGGAAACACCATATATTTT. Encoded protein: CASNSLGQRGNTIYF.

The chain couples TRBV4-2 to TRBJ2-2, with TRBD2 identical over 7 bases. Germline lookup yields CDR1 LGHNA and CDR2 YNFKEQ. The CDR3 runs to 15 residues. J gave up 5 bases and V 3 bases, and 6 bases lay outside the gene matches. The CDR3 region has the DNA TGTGCCAGCAGCCATTCAAGACTAGCTACCGGGGAGCTGTTTTTT. This translates into CASSHSRLATGELFF.

V gene TRBV6-1 combines with J gene TRBJ2-1, with TRBD2 identical over 7 bases. V lost 8 bases to trimming and J lost 0 bases; unmatched junction nucleotides: 4. This CDR3 has 14 residues. CDR1 and CDR2 from the germline V gene are MNHNS and SASEGT. The CDR3 DNA reads as TGTGCCAGCTCGCGGGAGCTCTCCTACAATGAGCAGTTCTTC. This encodes CASSRELSYNEQFF.

The J gene is TRBJ2-3, the V gene TRBV5-1; D unresolved. The CDR3 totals 16 residues. CDR1 is SGHRS and CDR2 is YFSETQ in the germline V gene. V lost 0 bases and J 1 base, leaving 12 bases between the germline ends. The CDR3 is CASSLGFGDGTDTQYF. The CDR3 nucleotides read TGCGCCAGCAGCTTGGGGTTCGGAGACGGCACAGATACGCAGTATTTT. Filled out from reference TRBV5-1 and TRBJ2-3, the complete variable domain reads KAGVTQTPRYLIKTRGQQVTLSCSPISGHRSVSWYQQTPGQGLQFLFEYFSETQRNKGNFPGRFSGRQFSNSRSEMNVSTLELGDSALYLCASSLGFGDGTDTQYFGPGTRLTVL.

A word on this clone: This sample includes further DNA sequences coding for the same CDR3. V usage is TRBV7-3 and J usage is TRBJ2-3; maybe TRBD1 (5 bases). V lost 5 bases and J lost 3, with 9 bases in between. Germline V gene lookup returns CDR1 SGHTA and CDR2 FQGTGA. CDR3 size: 13 residues. The CDR3 nucleotides are TGTGCCAGCAGCCCTCCAGGGACAGATACGCAGTATTTT. This sequence encodes CASSPPGTDTQYF.